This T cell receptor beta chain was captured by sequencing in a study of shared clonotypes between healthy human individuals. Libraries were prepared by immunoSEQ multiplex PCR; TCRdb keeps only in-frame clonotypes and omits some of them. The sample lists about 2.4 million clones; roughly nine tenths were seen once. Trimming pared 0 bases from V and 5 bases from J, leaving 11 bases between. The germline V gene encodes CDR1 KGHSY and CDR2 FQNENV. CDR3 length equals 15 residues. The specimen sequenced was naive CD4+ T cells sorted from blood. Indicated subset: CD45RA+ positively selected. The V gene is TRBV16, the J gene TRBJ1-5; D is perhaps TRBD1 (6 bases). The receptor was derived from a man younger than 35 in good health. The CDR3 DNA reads TGTGCCAGCAGCCAATCAGCAGGGGTCCATCAGCCCCAGCATTTT. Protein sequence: CASSQSAGVHQPQHF. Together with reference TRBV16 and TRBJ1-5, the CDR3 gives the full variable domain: GEEVAQTPKHLVRGEGQKAKLYCAPIKGHSYVFWYQQVLKNEFKFLISFQNENVFDETGMPKERFSAKCLPNSPCSLEIQATKLEDSAVYFCASSQSAGVHQPQHFGDGTRLSIL.